This T cell receptor (beta chain) was identified during a study of cytomegalovirus exposure and HLA in healthy donors. Whole-study context: The 130 or so validation repertoires were reported in a later analysis to have been generated on the same platform as the approximately 600 first-cohort repertoires.

Study observations and caveats: Across donors, most TCRs were seen rarely, yet some public ones were widespread. Investigators reported more than 150 TCR beta chains as tied to cytomegalovirus. For cytomegalovirus status, the classifier reportedly gave diagnoses with high specificity and sensitivity.

This CDR3 contains 17 residues. V gave up 1 base and J gave up 2 bases; unmatched junction bases: 6. CDR1 and CDR2 from the germline V gene are SGHAT and FQNNGV. Of note for this clone: Its antigen remains unknown.

Repertoires were generated with immunoSEQ multiplex PCR, while TCRdb's copy carries only in-frame clones and drops some. The profile shows about 73,000 clones, 70% to 90% of them singletons. The source of this sequence is a woman in her late teens or twenties in good health and CMV-seropositive. This chain joins TRBV11-2 and TRBJ2-1, with 9 bases identical to TRBD2. Sequencing was carried out using PBMCs. The CDR3 DNA follows: TGTGCCAGCAGCTTAGGTACAGCGGGGGGAGCCTACAATGAGCAGTTCTTC. Translated: CASSLGTAGGAYNEQFF.